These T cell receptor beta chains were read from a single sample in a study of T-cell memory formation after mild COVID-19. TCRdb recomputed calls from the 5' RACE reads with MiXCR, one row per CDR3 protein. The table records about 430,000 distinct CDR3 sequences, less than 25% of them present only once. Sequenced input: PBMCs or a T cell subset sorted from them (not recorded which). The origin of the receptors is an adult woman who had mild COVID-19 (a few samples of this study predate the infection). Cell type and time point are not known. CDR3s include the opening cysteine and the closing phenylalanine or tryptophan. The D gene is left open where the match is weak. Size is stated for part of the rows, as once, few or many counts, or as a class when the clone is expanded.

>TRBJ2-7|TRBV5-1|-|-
TGCGCCAGCAGCTTGGCGGCAGGGCTTTACGAGCAGTACTTC
CASSLAAGLYEQYF
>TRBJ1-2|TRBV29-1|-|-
TGCAGCGTTGTACCGGGTCTCTATGGCTACACCTTC
CSVVPGLYGYTF
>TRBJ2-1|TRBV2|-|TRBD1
TGTGCCAGCGGGACAGGGGGCTCCAATGAGCAGTTCTTC
CASGTGGSNEQFF
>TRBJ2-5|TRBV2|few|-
TGTGCCAGCAGTGAAGGGCAGTACCAAGAGACCCAGTACTTC
CASSEGQYQETQYF
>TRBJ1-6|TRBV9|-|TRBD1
TGTGCCAGCAGTGCTAGGACAGGGGCAACTAATTCACCCCTCCACTTT
CASSARTGATNSPLHF
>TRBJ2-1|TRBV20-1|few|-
TGCAGTGCTTACTCAAATGAGCAGTTCTTC
CSAYSNEQFF
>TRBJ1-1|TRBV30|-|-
TGTGCCTGGAATCTTTTATGGAACACTGAAGCTTTCTTT
CAWNLLWNTEAFF
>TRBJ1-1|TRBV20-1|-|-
TGCAGTGCGCCTCAGACAGGGAACACTGAAGCTTTCTTT
CSAPQTGNTEAFF
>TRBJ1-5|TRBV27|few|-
TGTGCCAGCAGGCCCCGCGCGTCCGGGACTCAGCCCCAGCATTTT
CASRPRASGTQPQHF
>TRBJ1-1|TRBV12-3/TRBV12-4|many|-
TGTGCCAGCAGTTCCGGGCCCTCCCGGGGGGACACTGAAGCTTTCTTT
CASSSGPSRGDTEAFF
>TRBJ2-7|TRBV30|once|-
TGTGCCTGGAGTCCCGGGACACATCCCTACGAGCAGTACTTC
CAWSPGTHPYEQYF
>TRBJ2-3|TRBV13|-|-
TGTGCCACCCAAACCCGAGGAGTAGACAGCCAGTATTTT
CATQTRGVDSQYF
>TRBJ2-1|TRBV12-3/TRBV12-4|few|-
TGTGCCAGCAGCCCCCCCCGCCCTGGGGGTGAGCAGTTCTTC
CASSPPRPGGEQFF
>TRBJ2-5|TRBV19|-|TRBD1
TGTGCCAGTAGTAAGTGGGCAGGGGGTCAAGAGACCCAGTACTTC
CASSKWAGGQETQYF
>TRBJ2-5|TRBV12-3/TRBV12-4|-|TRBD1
TGTGCCAGCAGAAAGACCGGGACAGCAAACCAAGAGACCCAGTACTTC
CASRKTGTANQETQYF
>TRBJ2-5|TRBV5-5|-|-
TGTGCCAGCAGCTTAATCCTTACAGGGAGCCAAGAGACCCAGTACTTC
CASSLILTGSQETQYF
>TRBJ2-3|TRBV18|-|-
TGTGCCAGCTCACCACCAGTTTGGGAGAGCACTAGCACAGATACGCAGTATTTT
CASSPPVWESTSTDTQYF
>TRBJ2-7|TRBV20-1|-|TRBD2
TGCAGTGCTAAAGGACTAGCGGGAGCCTCAATCCTTCTTCACGAGCAGTACTTC
CSAKGLAGASILLHEQYF